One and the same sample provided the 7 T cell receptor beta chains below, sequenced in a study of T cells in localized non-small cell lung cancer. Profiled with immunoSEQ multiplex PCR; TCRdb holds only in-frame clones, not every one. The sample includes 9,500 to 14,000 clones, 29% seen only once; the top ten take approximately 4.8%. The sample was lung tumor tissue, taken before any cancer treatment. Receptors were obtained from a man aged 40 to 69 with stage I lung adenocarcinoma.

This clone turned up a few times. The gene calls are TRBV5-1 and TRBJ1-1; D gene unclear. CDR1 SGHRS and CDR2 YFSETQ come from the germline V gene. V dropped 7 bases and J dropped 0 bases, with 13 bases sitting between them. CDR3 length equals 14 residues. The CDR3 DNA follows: TGCGCCAGCCAACTGGGGTCGGTGAACACTGAAGCTTTCTTT. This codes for CASQLGSVNTEAFF.

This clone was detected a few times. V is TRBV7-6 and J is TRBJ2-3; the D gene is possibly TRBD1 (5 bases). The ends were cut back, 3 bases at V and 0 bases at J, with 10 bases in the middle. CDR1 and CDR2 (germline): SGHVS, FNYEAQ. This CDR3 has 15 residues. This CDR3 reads CASSFDRGSTDTQYF. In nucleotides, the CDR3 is TGTGCCAGCAGCTTCGATAGGGGTAGCACAGATACGCAGTATTTT.

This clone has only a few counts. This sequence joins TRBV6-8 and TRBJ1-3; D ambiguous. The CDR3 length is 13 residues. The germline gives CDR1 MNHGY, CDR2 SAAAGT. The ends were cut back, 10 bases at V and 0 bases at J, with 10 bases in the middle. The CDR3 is CAIREGSGNTIYF. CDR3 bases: TGTGCCATCAGAGAGGGCTCTGGAAACACCATATATTTT.

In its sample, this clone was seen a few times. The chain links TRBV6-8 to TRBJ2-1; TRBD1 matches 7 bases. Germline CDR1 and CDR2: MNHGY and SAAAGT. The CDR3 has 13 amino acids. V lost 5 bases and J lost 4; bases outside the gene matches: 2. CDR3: CASSRDSYNEQFF. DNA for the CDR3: TGTGCCAGCAGTCGGGACAGTTACAATGAGCAGTTCTTC.

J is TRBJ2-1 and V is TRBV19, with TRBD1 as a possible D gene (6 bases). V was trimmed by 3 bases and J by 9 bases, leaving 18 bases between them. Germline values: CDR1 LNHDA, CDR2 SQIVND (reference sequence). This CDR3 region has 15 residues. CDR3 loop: CASSMVGAGASEQFF. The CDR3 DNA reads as TGTGCCAGTAGTATGGTGGGGGCAGGGGCTTCTGAGCAGTTCTTC.

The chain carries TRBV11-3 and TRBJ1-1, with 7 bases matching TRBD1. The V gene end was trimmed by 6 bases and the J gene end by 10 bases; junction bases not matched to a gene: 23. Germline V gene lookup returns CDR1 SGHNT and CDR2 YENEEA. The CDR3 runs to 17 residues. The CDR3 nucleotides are TGTGCCAGCAGACACGAGCGAACAGGGGAGCATGTGAAATTAGCTTTCTTT. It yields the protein CASRHERTGEHVKLAFF.

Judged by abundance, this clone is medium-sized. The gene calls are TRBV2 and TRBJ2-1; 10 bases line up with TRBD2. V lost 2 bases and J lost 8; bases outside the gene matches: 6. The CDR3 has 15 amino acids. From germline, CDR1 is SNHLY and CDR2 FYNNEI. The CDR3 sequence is CASSERGSGGDEQFF. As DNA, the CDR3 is TGTGCCAGCAGTGAAAGAGGCAGCGGGGGGGATGAGCAGTTCTTC.